The sequence of this TCR beta chain was determined in a study of identical twins. The trim removed 1 base at V and 12 bases at J, leaving 18 bases unmatched. CDR1 is WSHSY, CDR2 SAAADI, per germline. The CDR3 is 17 residues long. TCRdb ran MiXCR on the 5' RACE reads and lists one entry per CDR3 protein. The table shows 1,800,000 or so distinct CDR3 sequences, with less than 40% occurring only once. In this sample, this clonotype turned up a few times. The sequence was collected from a newborn girl in good health. The material sequenced was cord blood. V usage is TRBV10-2 and J usage is TRBJ2-4; 7 positions agree with TRBD1. The CDR3 sequence is CASSEFSRGGPRHGQYF. CDR3 bases: TGCGCCAGCAGTGAGTTCTCCCGAGGGGGCCCAAGGCATGGTCAGTACTTC.